The entry that follows covers one T cell receptor beta chain sequence. This CDR3 region has 16 residues. These data come from a study of blood T cell repertoires in COVID-19. About the research overall: Acute and convalescent COVID-19 samples came from the United States, Italy and Spain.

Original processing notes: How many nucleated cells were present was estimated from reference gene primer amplification. Profiling relied on immunoSEQ multiplex PCR, and the TCRdb table lists in-frame clones only, not all of them. V, J and clone size are taken as reported in that table, and D and trimming were inferred from the DNA itself. The sample comprises around 250,000 clones, about 89% of which are singletons, and 0.95% to 1.5% rests with the top ten. The chain links TRBV21-1 to TRBJ2-3; the table names TRBD1, a call not compared with the DNA. TRBV21-1 counts as a pseudogene. Sequencing was performed on PBMCs or T cells enriched from blood (not recorded which). This TCR was recovered from a human donor in a cohort exposed to, infected with or recovered from COVID-19 (not recorded which). The donor label of this sample is uncertain. Written as DNA, the CDR3 is TGTGCCAGCTATCGGACAGGGGGCAATAAAACAGATACGCAGTATTTT. This translates into CASYRTGGNKTDTQYF.